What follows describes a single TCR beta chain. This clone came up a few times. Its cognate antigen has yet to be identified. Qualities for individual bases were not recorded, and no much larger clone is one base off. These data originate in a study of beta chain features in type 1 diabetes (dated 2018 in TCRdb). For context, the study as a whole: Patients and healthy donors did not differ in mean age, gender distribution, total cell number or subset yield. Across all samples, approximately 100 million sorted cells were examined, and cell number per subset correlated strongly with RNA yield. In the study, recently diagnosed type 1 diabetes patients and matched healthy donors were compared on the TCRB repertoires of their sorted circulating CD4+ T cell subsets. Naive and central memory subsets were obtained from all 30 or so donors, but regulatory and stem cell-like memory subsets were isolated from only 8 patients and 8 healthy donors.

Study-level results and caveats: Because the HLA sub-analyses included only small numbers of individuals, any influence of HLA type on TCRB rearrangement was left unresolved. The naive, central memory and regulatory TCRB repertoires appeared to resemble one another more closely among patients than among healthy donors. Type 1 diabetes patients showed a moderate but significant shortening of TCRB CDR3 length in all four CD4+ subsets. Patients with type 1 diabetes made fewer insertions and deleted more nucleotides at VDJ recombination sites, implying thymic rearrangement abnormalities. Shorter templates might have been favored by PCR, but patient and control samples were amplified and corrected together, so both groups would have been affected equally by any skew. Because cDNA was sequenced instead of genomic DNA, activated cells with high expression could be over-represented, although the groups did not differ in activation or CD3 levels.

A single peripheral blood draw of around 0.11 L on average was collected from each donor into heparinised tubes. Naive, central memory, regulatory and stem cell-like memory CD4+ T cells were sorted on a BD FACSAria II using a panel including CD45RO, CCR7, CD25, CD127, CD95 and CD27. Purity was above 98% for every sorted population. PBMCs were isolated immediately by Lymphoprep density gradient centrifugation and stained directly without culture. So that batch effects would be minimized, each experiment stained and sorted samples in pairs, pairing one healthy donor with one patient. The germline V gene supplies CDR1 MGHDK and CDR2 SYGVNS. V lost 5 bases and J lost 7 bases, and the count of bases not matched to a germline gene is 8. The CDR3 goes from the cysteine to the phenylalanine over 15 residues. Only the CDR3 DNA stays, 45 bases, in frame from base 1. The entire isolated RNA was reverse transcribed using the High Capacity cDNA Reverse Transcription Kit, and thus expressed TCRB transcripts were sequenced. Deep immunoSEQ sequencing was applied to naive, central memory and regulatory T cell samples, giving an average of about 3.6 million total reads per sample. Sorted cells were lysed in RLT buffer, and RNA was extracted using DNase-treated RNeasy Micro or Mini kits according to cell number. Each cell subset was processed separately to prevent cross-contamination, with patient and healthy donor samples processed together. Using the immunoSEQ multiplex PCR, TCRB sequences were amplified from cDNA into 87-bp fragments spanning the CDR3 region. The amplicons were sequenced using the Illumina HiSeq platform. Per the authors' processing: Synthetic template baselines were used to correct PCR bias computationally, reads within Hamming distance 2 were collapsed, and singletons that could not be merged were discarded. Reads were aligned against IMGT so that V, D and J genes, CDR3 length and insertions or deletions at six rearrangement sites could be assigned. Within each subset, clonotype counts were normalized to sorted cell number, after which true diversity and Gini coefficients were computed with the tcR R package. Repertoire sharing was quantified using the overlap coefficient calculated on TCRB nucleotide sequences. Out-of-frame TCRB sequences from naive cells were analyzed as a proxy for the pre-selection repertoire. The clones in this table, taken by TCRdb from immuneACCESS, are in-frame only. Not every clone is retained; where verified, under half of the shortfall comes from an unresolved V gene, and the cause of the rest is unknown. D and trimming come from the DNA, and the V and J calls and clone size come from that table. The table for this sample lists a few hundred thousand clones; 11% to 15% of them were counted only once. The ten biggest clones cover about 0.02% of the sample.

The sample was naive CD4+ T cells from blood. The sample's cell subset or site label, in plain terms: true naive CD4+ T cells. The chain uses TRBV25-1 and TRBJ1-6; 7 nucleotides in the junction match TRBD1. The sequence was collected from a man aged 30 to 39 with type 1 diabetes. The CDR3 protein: CASSRTGTENSPLHF. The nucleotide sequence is TGTGCCAGCAGTAGAACCGGGACAGAAAATTCACCCCTCCACTTT.